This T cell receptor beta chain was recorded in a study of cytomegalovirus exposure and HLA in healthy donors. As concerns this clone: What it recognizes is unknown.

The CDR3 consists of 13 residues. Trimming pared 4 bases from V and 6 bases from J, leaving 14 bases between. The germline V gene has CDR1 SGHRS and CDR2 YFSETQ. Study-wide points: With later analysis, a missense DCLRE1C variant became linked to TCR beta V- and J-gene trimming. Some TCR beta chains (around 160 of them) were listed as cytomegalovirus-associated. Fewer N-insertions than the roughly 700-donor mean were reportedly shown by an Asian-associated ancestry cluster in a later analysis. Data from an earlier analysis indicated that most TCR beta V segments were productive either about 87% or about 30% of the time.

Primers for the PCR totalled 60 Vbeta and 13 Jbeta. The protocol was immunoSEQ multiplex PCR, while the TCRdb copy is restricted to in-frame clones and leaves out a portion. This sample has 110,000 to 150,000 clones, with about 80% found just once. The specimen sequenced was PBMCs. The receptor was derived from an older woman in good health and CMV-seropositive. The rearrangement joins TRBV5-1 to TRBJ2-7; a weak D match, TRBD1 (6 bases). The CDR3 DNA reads TGCGCCAGCAGCCTTGGGGGCGGGCTCGAGCAGTACTTC. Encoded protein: CASSLGGGLEQYF.